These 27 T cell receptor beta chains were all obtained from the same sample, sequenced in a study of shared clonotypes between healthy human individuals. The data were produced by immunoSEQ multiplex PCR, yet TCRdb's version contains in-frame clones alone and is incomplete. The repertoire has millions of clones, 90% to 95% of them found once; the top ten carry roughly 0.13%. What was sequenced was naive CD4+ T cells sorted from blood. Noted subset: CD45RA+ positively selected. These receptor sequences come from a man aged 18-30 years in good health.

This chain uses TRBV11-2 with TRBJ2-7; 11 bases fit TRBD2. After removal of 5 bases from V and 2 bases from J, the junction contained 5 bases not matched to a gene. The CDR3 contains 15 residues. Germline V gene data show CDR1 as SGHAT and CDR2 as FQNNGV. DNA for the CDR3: TGTGCCAGCAGCCGACTAGCGGGACTGACCTACGAGCAGTACTTC. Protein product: CASSRLAGLTYEQYF.

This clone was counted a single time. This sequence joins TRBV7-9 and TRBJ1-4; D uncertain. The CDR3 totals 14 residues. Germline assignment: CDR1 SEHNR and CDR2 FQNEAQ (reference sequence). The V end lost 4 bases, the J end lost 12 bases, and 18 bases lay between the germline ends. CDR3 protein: CASSSPQGPGELFF. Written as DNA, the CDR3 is TGTGCCAGCAGCTCCCCCCAAGGCCCTGGGGAACTGTTTTTT.

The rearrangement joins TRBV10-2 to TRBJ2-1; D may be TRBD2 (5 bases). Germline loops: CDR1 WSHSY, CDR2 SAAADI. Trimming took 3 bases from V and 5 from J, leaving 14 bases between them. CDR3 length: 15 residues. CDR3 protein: CASSDRRTGNNEQFF. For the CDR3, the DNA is TGCGCCAGCAGTGATAGACGGACGGGGAACAATGAGCAGTTCTTC.

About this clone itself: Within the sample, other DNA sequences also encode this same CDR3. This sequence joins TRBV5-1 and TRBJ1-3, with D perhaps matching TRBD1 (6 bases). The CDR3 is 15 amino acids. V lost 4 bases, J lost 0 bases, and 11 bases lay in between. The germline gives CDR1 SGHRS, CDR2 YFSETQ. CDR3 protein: CASSPGTTSGNTIYF. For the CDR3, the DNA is TGCGCCAGCAGCCCCGGGACAACCTCTGGAAACACCATATATTTT. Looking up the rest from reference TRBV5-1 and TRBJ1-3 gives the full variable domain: KAGVTQTPRYLIKTRGQQVTLSCSPISGHRSVSWYQQTPGQGLQFLFEYFSETQRNKGNFPGRFSGRQFSNSRSEMNVSTLELGDSALYLCASSPGTTSGNTIYFGEGSWLTVV.

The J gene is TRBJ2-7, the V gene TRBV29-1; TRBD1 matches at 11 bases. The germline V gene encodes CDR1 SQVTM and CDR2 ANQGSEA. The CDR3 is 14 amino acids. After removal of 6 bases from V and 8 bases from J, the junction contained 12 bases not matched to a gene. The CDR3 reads CSVVIGQGASKQYF. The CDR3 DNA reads TGCAGCGTGGTAATTGGACAGGGGGCTTCTAAGCAGTACTTC.

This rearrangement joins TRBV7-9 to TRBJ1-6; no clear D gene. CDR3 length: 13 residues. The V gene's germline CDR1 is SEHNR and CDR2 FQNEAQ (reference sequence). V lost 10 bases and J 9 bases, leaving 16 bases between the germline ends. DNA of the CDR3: TGTGCCACCGAGGGTGTTGAGGGTTCACCCCTCCACTTT. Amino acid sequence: CATEGVEGSPLHF.

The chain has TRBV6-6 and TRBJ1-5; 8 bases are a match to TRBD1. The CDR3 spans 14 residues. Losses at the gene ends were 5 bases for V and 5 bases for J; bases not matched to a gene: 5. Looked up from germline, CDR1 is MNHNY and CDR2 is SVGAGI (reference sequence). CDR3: CASSPDRGDQPQHF. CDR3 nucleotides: TGTGCCAGCAGTCCTGACAGGGGTGATCAGCCCCAGCATTTT.

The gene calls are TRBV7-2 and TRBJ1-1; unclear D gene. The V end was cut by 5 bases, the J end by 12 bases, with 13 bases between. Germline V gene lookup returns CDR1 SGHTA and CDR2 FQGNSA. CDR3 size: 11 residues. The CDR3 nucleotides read TGTGCCAGCAGCAATAATTTCGTGACTTTCTTT. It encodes CASSNNFVTFF.

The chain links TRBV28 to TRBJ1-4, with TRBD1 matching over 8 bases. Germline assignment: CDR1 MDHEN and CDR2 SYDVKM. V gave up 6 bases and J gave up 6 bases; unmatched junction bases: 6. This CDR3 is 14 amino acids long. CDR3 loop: CASRRTGFYEKLFF. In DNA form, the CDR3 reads TGTGCCAGCAGACGGACAGGGTTTTATGAAAAACTGTTTTTT. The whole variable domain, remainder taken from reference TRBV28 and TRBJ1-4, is DVKVTQSSRYLVKRTGEKVFLECVQDMDHENMFWYRQDPGLGLRLIYFSYDVKMKEKGDIPEGYSVSREKKERFSLILESASTNQTSMYLCASRRTGFYEKLFFGSGTQLSVL.

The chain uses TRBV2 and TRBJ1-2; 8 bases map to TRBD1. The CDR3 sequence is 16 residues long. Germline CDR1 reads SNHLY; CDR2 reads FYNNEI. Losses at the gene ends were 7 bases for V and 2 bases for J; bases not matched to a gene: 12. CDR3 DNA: TGTGCCAGCAAAAAAGGGACAGGCCGAGAGAACTATGGCTACACCTTC. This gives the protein CASKKGTGRENYGYTF.

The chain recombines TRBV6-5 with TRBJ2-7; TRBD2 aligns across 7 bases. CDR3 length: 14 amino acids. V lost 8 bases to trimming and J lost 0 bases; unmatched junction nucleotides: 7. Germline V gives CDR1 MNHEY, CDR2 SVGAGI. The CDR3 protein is CASRRERGSYEQYF. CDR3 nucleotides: TGTGCCAGCCGCAGGGAGCGGGGCTCCTACGAGCAGTACTTC.

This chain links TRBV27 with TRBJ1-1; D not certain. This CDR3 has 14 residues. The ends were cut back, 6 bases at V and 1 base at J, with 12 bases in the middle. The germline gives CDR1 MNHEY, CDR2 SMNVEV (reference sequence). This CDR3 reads CASSNQIPNTEAFF. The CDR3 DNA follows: TGTGCCAGCAGCAATCAGATTCCGAACACTGAAGCTTTCTTT.

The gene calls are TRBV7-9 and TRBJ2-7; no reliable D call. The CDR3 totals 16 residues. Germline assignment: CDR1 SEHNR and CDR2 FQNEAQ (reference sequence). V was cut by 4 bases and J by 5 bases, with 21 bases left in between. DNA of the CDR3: TGTGCCAGCAGCTACGTGGGCTTCCCAAATCTCGACGAGCAGTACTTC. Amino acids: CASSYVGFPNLDEQYF.

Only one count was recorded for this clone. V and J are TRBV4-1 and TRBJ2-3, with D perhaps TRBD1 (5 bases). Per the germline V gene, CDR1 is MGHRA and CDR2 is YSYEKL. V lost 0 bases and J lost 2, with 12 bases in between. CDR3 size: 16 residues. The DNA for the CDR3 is TGCGCCAGCAGCCAAGAGTTCCAGGGTATCACAGATACGCAGTATTTT. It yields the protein CASSQEFQGITDTQYF.

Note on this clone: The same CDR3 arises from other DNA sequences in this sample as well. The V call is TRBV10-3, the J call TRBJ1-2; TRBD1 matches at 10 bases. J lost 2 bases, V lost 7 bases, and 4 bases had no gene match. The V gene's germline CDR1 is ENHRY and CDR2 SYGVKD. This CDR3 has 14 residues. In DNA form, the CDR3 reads TGTGCCATCACGGGACAGGGGTCCAACTATGGCTACACCTTC. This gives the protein CAITGQGSNYGYTF.

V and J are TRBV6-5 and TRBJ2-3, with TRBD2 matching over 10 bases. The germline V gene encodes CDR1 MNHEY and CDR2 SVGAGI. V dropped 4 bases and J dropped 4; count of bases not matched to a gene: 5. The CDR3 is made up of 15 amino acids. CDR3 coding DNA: TGTGCCAGCAGTTTAGCGGGGGGCAGCCCAGATACGCAGTATTTT. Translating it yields CASSLAGGSPDTQYF.

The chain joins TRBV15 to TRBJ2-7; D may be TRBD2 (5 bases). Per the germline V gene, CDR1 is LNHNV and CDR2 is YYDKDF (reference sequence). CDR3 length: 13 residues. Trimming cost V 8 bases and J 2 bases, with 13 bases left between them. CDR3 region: CATSPGYTYEQYF. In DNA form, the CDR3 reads TGTGCCACCTCTCCGGGATACACCTACGAGCAGTACTTC.

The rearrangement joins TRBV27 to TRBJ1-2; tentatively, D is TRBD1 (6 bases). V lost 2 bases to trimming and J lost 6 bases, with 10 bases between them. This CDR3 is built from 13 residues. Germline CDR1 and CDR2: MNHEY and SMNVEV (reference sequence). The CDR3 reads CASSLTTGNGYTF. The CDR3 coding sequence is TGTGCCAGCAGTTTAACCACAGGGAATGGCTACACCTTC.

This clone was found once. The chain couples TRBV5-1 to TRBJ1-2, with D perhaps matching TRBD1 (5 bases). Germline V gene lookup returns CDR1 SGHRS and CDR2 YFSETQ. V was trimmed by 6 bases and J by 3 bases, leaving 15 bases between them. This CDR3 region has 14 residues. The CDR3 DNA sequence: TGCGCCAGCACCCCGGGAGGGGCAGACTATGGCTACACCTTC. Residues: CASTPGGADYGYTF.

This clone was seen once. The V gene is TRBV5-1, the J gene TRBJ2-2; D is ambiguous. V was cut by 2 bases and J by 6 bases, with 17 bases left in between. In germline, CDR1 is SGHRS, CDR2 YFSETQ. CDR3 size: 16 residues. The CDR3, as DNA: TGCGCCAGCAGCTTACCCGCCGGTACGATAGCCGGGGAGCTGTTTTTT. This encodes CASSLPAGTIAGELFF.

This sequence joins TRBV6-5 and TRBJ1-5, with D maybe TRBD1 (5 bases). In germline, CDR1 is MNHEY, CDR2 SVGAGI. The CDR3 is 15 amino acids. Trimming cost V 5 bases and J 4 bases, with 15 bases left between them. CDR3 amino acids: CASSRTGLMNQPQHF. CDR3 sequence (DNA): TGTGCCAGCAGTCGTACGGGACTGATGAATCAGCCCCAGCATTTT.

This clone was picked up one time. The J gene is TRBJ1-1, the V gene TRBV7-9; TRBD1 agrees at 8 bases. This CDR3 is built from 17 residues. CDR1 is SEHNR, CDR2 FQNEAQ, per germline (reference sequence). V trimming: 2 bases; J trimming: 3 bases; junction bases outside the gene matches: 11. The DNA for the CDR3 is TGTGCCAGCAGCTTATTAGGGGGACAGGTGAGGGACACTGAAGCTTTCTTT. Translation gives CASSLLGGQVRDTEAFF.

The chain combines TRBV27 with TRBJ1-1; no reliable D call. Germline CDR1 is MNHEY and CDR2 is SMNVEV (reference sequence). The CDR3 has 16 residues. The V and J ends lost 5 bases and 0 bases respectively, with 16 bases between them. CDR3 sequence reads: CASSPRTVDMNTEAFF. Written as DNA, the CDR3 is TGTGCCAGCAGTCCCCGGACGGTGGATATGAACACTGAAGCTTTCTTT.

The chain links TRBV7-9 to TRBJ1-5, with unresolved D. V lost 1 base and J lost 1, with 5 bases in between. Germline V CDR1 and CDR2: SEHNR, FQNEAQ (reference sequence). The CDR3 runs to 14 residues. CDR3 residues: CASSLETSNQPQHF. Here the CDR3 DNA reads TGTGCCAGCAGCTTAGAAACGAGCAATCAGCCCCAGCATTTT. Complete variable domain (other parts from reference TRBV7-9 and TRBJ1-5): DTGVSQNPRHKITKRGQNVTFRCDPISEHNRLYWYRQTLGQGPEFLTYFQNEAQLEKSRLLSDRFSAERPKGSFSTLEIQRTEQGDSAMYLCASSLETSNQPQHFGDGTRLSIL.

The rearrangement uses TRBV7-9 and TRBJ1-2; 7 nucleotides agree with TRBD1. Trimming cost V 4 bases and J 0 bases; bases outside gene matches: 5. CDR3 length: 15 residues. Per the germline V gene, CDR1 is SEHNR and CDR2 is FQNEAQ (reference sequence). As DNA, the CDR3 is TGTGCCAGCAGCTACCTACAGGGGTCTAACTATGGCTACACCTTC. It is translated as CASSYLQGSNYGYTF.

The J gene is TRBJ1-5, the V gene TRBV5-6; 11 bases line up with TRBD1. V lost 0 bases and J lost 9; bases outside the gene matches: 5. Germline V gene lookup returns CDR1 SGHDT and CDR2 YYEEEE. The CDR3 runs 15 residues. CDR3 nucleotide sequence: TGTGCCAGCAGCTTGGGGGACAGGGGGGTCGGGCCCCAGCATTTT. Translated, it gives CASSLGDRGVGPQHF.

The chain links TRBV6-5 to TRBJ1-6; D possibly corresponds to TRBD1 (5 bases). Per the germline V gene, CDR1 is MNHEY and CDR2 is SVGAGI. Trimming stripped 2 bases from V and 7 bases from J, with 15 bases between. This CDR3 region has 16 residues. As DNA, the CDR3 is TGTGCCAGCAGTTACGGGCAGGGTCCAAGAAATTCACCCCTCCACTTT. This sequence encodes CASSYGQGPRNSPLHF.